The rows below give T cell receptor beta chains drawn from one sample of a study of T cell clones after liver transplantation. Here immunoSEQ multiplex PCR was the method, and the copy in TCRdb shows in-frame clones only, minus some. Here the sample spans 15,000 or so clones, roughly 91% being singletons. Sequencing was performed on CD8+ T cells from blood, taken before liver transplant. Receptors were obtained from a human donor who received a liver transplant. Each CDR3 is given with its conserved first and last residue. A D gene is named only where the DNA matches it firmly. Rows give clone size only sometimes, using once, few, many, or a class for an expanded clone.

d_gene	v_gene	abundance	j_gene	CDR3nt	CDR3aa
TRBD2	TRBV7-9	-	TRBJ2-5	TGTGCCAGCAGCTTAGCGACTAGCGGGAGGGCGGAGACCCAGTACTTC	CASSLATSGRAETQYF
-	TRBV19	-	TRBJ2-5	TGTGCCAGCCAGGACACCCAAGAGACCCAGTACTTC	CASQDTQETQYF
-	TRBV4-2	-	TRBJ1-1	TGTGCCAGCAGCCAAGTACACGGATCCCTGATGGGCGCTTTCTTT	CASSQVHGSLMGAFF
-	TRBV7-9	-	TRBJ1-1	TGTGCCAGCAGCTTAGCGATGGGGTTAGCTGAAGCTTTCTTT	CASSLAMGLAEAFF
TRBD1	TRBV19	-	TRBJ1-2	TGTGCCAGTAGTTACGGGGAAACGGGGTGGCGGGACAGGGACAACTATGGCTACACCTTC	CASSYGETGWRDRDNYGYTF
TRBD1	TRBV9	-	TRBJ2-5	TGTGCCAGCAGTCCGACAGGGTTTGGAGAGACCCAGTACTTC	CASSPTGFGETQYF
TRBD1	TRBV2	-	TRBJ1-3	TGTGCCACCTACAGGGGTAGGACTGGAAACACCATATATTTT	CATYRGRTGNTIYF
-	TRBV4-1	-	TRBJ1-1	TGCGCCAGCAGCCAACGCGGGGTGAACACTGAAGCTTTCTTT	CASSQRGVNTEAFF
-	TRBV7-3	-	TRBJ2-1	TGTGCCAGCAGCTTAACTAGCGACTCCTACAATGAGCAGTTCTTC	CASSLTSDSYNEQFF
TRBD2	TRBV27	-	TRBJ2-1	TGTGCCAGCAGGGGACTAGCGTTGTCCAATGAGCAGTTCTTC	CASRGLALSNEQFF
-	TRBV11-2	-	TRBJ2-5	TGTGCCAGCAGCTTAGATGAGGTCCAAGAGACCCAGTACTTC	CASSLDEVQETQYF
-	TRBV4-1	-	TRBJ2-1	TGCGCCAGCAGCCAAGAGCCTAGCGTTCCGTGGGAGCAGTTCTTC	CASSQEPSVPWEQFF
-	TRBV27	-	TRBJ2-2	TGTGCCAGCAGCCTTGCAACCGGGGAGCTGTTTTTT	CASSLATGELFF
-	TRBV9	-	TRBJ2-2	TGTGCCAGCAGCCTCGGTAGTTCCGGGGAGCTGTTTTTT	CASSLGSSGELFF
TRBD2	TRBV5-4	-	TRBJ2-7	TGTGCCAGCAGCTTGGCGGCTAGCGGGGATAGCTCCTACGAGCAGTACTTC	CASSLAASGDSSYEQYF
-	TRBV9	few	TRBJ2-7	TGTGCCAGCAGCGTTGGGACGGACTTGGGCGAGCAGTACTTC	CASSVGTDLGEQYF
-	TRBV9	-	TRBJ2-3	TGTGCCAGCAGCGTAGAATCCCAGGGGATAAACACAGATACGCAGTATTTT	CASSVESQGINTDTQYF
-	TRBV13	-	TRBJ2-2	TGTGCCAGCAGGAGCGGGTCTGGGACCGGGGAGCTGTTTTTT	CASRSGSGTGELFF
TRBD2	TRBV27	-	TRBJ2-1	TGTGCCAGCAGTTTGGCGGGAGGCTCTGAGCAGTTCTTC	CASSLAGGSEQFF
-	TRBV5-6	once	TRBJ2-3	TGTGCCAGCAGCTGGGGGCCAGATACGCAGTATTTT	CASSWGPDTQYF
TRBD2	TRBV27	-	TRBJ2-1	TGTGCCAGCAGTCCCGGGACTAGCTACAATGAGCAGTTCTTC	CASSPGTSYNEQFF
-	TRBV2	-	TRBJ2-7	TGTGCCAGCACTGGCAGGAAATACGAGCAGTACTTC	CASTGRKYEQYF
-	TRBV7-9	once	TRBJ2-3	TGTGCCATCCAGAATGGAGGCGCAGATACGCAGTATTTT	CAIQNGGADTQYF
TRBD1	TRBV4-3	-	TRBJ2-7	TGCGCCAGCAGCCCGAATGCCGGGACAGCTTACGAGCAGTACTTC	CASSPNAGTAYEQYF
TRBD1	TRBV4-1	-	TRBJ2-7	TGCGCCAGCAGCCCTGAACAGGGGTACGAGCAGTACTTC	CASSPEQGYEQYF
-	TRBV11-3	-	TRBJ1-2	TGTGCCAGCAGTTTGGGACATCGATATGGCTACACCTTC	CASSLGHRYGYTF
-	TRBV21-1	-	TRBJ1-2	TGTGCCAGCAGCAAAGCACCCGGCTACACCTTC	CASSKAPGYTF
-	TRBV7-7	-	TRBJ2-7	TGTGCCAGCAGCTCGGGAAAAGGTTACGAGCAGTACTTC	CASSSGKGYEQYF
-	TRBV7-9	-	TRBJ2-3	TGTGCCAGCAGCCCTTCGACCATCACAGATACGCAGTATTTT	CASSPSTITDTQYF
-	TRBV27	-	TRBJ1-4	TGTGCCAGCAGTCCCCGACCGTTAGATGAAAAACTGTTTTTT	CASSPRPLDEKLFF
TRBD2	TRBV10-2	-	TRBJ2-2	TGCGCCAGCAGCGGGAAGCGGGAGTTTGGCACCGGGGAGCTGTTTTTT	CASSGKREFGTGELFF
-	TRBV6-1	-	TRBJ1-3	TGTGCCAGCAGTGATAAGGGATTAATCTCTGGAAACACCATATATTTT	CASSDKGLISGNTIYF
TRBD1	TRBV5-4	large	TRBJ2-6	TGTGCCAGCAGCAGGGACAGGGGCGAAATAGCACCCGGGGCCAACGTCCTGACTTTC	CASSRDRGEIAPGANVLTF
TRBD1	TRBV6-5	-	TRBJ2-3	TGTGCCAGCAGTTCTCCGGGACAGCTGTCCACAGATACGCAGTATTTT	CASSSPGQLSTDTQYF
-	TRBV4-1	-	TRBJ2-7	TGCGCCAGCAGCCAAGATGCAGCCGGCAGGGGGGCCTACGAGCAGTACTTC	CASSQDAAGRGAYEQYF
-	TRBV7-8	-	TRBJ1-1	TGTGCCAGCAGCTTATATCGAATGAACACTGAAGCTTTCTTT	CASSLYRMNTEAFF
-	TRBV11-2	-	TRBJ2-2	TGTGCCAGCAGCGCCATCAGAGGCCCGAACACCGGGGAGCTGTTTTTT	CASSAIRGPNTGELFF
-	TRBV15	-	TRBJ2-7	TGTGCCACCAGCATGGGACTGGGCGACTACGAGCAGTACTTC	CATSMGLGDYEQYF
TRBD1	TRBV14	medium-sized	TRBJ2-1	TGTGCCAGCAGCCACAGACAGGGGGCTTCCTCCTACAATGAGCAGTTCTTC	CASSHRQGASSYNEQFF
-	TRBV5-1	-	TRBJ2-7	TGCGCCAGCAGCTTGGGCCAGAGGTACGAGCAGTACTTC	CASSLGQRYEQYF
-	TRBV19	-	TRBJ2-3	TGTGCCAGTAGTATTCCGCCGGGAGAGGGCACAGATACGCAGTATTTT	CASSIPPGEGTDTQYF
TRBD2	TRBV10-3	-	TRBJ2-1	TGTGCCATCAGTGAGTCTGCTAGCGGGAGTTCACATGAGCAGTTCTTC	CAISESASGSSHEQFF
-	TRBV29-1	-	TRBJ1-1	TGCAGCGTTGAGGGTAGGGGAGACCTGAACACTGAAGCTTTCTTT	CSVEGRGDLNTEAFF
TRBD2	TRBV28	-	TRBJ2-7	TGTGCCAGCAGTTCGCCGGGGGGGAGCTACGAGCAGTACTTC	CASSSPGGSYEQYF
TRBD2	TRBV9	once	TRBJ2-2	TGTGCCAGCAGCCTCCCCGTAGCGGGAGTGAACACCGGGGAGCTGTTTTTT	CASSLPVAGVNTGELFF
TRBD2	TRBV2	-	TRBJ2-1	TGTGCCCTCCTGACGGTGAGCGGGAGTCAGAATGAGCAGTTCTTC	CALLTVSGSQNEQFF
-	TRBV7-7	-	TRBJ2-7	TGTGCCAGCAGCTTGGGGGTGGGGCAGAACTACGAGCAGTACTTC	CASSLGVGQNYEQYF
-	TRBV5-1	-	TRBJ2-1	TGCGCCAGCAGCTCCTCGGAGAGCTCCTACAATGAGCAGTTCTTC	CASSSSESSYNEQFF
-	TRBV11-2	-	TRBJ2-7	TGTGCCAGCAGCTTAGAAGCTGCCCCCGCTTACGAGCAGTACTTC	CASSLEAAPAYEQYF
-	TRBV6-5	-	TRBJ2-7	TGTGCCAGCAGTTATGAGGTGAGGCCCTACGAGCAGTACTTC	CASSYEVRPYEQYF
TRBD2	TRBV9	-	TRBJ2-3	TGTGCCAGCAACCTAGCGGGAGGAACAGATACGCAGTATTTT	CASNLAGGTDTQYF
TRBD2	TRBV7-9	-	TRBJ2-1	TGTGCCAGCAGCTTGATAGCGGGAGCTCGCTGGAATGAGCAGTTCTTC	CASSLIAGARWNEQFF